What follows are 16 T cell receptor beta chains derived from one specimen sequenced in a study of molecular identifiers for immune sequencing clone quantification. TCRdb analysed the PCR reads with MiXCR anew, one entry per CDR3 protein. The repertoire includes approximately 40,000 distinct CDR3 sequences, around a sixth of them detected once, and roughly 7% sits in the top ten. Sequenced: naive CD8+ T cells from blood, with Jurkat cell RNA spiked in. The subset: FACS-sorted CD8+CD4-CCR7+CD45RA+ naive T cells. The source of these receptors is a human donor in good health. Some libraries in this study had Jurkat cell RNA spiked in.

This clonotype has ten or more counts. The CDR3, as DNA: TGTGCCAGCAAGGGGGCCTCCATTGACTACACCTTC. It yields the protein CASKGASIDYTF. The rearrangement joins TRBV25-1 to TRBJ1-2; 7 positions agree with TRBD1. The CDR3 runs 12 residues. Germline trimming cut 7 bases from V and 10 bases from J; bases unmatched to any gene: 9. Germline V gene data show CDR1 as MGHDK and CDR2 as SYGVNS.

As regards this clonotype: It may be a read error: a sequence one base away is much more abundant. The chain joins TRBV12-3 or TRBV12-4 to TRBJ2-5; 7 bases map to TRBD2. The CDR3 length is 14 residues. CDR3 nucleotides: TGTGCCAGCAGTTTAGGACTAGCAGGCGAGATCCAGTACTTC. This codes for CASSLGLAGEIQYF.

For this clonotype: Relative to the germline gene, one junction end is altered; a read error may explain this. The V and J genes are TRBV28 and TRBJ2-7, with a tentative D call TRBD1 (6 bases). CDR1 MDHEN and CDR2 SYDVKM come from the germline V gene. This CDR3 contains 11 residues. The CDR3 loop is CVSGTDRSKYF. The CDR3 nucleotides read TGTGTCAGCGGAACGGACAGATCTAAGTACTTC.

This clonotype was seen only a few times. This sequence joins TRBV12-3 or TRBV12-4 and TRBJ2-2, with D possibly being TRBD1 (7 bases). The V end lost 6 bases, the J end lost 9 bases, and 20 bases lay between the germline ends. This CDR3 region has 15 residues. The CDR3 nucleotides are TGTGCCAGCAGCCGCGGACAGGCGGAGGGCCGGGAGCTGTTTTTT. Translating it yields CASSRGQAEGRELFF.

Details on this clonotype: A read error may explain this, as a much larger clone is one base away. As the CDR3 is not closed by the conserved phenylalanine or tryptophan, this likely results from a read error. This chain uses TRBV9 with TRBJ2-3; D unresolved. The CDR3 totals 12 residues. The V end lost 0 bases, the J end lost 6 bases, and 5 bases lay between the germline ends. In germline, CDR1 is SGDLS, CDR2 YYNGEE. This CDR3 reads CASSVGVDTQYL. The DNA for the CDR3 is TGTGCCAGCAGCGTAGGGGTCGATACGCAGTATCTT.

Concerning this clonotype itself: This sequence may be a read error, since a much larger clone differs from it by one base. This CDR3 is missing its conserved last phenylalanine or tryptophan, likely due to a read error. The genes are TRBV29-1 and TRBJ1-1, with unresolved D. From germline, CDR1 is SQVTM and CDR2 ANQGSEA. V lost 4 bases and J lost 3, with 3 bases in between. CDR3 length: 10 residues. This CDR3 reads CSVGDTEAFL. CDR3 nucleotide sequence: TGCAGCGTTGGGGACACTGAAGCTTTCCTT.

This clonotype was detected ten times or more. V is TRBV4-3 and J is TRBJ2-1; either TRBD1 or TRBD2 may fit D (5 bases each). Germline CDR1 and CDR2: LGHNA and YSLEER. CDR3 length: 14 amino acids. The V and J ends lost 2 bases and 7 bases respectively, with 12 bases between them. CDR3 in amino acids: CASSQPRGANEQFF. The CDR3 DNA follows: TGCGCCAGCAGCCAACCTAGGGGAGCGAATGAGCAGTTCTTC.

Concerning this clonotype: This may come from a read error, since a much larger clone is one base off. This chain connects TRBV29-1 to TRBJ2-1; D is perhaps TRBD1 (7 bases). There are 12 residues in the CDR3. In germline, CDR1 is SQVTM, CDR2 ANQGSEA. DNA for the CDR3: TGCAGCGTTGACAGGGGGGACAATGAGCAGTCCTTC. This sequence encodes CSVDRGDNEQSF.

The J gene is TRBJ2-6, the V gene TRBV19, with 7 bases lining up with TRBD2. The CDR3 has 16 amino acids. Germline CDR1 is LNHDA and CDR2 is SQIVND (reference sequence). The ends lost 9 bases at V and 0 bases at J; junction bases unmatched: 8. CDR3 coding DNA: TGTGCCAGCGAGCGGGAACTCGCCTCTGGGGCCAACGTCCTGACTTTC. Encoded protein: CASERELASGANVLTF. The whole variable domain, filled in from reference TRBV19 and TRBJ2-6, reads DGGITQSPKYLFRKEGQNVTLSCEQNLNHDAMYWYRQDPGQGLRLIYYSQIVNDFQKGDIAEGYSVSREKKESFPLTVTSAQKNPTAFYLCASERELASGANVLTFGAGSRLTVL.

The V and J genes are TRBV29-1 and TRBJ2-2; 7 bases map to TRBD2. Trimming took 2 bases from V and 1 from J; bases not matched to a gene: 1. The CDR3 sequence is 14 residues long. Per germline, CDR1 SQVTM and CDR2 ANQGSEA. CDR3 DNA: TGCAGCGTTGAACTAGCGGAGAACACCGGGGAGCTGTTTTTT. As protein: CSVELAENTGELFF.

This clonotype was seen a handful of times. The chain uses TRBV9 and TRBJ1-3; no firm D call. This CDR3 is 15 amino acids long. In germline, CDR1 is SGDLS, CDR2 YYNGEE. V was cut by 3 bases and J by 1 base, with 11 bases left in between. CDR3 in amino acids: CASSASGGSGNTIYF. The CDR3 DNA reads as TGTGCCAGCAGCGCCTCAGGAGGATCTGGAAACACCATATATTTT.

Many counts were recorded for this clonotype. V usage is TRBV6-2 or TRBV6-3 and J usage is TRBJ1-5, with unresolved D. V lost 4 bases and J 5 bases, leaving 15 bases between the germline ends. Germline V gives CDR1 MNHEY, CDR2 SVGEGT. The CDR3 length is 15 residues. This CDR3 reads CASSFTGFSDQPQHF. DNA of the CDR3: TGTGCCAGCAGTTTTACGGGTTTTTCGGATCAGCCCCAGCATTTT.

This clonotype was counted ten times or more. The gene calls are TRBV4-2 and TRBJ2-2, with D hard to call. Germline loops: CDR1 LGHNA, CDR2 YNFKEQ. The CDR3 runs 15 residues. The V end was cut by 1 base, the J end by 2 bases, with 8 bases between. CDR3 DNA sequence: TGTGCCAGCAGCCAAGTTCTAGAAAACACCGGGGAGCTGTTTTTT. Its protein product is CASSQVLENTGELFF.

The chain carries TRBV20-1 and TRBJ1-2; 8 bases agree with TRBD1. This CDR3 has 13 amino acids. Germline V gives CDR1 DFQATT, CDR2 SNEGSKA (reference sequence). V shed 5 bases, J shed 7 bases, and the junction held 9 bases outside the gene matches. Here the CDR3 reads CSALGRGLGGYTF. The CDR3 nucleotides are TGCAGTGCTCTGGGCAGGGGGCTAGGTGGCTACACCTTC.

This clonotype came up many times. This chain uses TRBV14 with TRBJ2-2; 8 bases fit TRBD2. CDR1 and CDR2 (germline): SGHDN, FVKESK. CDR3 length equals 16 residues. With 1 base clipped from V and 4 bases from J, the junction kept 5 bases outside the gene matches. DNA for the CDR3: TGTGCCAGCAGCCAAGGTGCCGGGAGGGGCACCGGGGAGCTGTTTTTT. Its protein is CASSQGAGRGTGELFF. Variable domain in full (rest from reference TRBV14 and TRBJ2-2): EAGVTQFPSHSVIEKGQTVTLRCDPISGHDNLYWYRRVMGKEIKFLLHFVKESKQDESGMPNNRFLAERTGGTYSTLKVQPAELEDSGVYFCASSQGAGRGTGELFFGEGSRLTVL.

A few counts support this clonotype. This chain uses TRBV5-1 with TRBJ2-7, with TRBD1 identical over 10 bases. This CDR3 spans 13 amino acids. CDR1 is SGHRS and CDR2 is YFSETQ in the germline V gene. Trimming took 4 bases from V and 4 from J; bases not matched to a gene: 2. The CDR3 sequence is CASSMGQGYEQYF. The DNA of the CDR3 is TGCGCCAGCAGCATGGGACAGGGGTACGAGCAGTACTTC.